These 8 T cell receptor beta chains came from one sample sequenced in a study of early T cells in non-severe SARS-CoV-2 infection. TCRdb ran MiXCR on the 5' RACE reads and lists one entry per CDR3 protein. In the table there are 25,000 to 30,000 distinct CDR3 sequences, 5% of which are singletons. Sequencing input: whole blood. These receptors were obtained from an adult who was a healthcare worker with PCR-confirmed SARS-CoV-2 infection or an uninfected control (not recorded which).

This clonotype was counted many times. The chain links TRBV7-2 to TRBJ1-2; 9 nucleotides line up with TRBD1. V shed 4 bases and J 3 bases; nucleotides not matched to a gene: 0. The CDR3 extends over 13 amino acids. Germline V gene sequence: CDR1 SGHTA, CDR2 FQGNSA. Written as DNA, the CDR3 is TGTGCCAGCAGCTGGACAGGGGACTATGGCTACACCTTC. Amino acid sequence: CASSWTGDYGYTF.

This chain joins TRBV11-3 and TRBJ2-7; 7 bases match TRBD1. Per the germline V gene, CDR1 is SGHNT and CDR2 is YENEEA. This CDR3 is built from 14 residues. The V and J ends lost 1 base and 2 bases, in that order; junction bases with no gene match: 2. CDR3 protein: CASSLGGQAYEQYF. In nucleotides, the CDR3 is TGTGCCAGCAGCTTAGGAGGACAGGCCTACGAGCAGTACTTC.

The sample holds many counts of this clonotype. The CDR3 protein is CASRETANTGELFF. The CDR3 DNA follows: TGCGCCAGCAGGGAGACAGCGAACACCGGGGAGCTGTTTTTT. The V call is TRBV10-1, the J call TRBJ2-2; D is possibly TRBD1 (5 bases). V lost 6 bases, J lost 0 bases, and 8 bases lay in between. In germline, CDR1 is WNHNN, CDR2 SYGVQD (reference sequence). The CDR3 totals 14 residues.

This clonotype was seen more than once but under ten times. The chain uses TRBV28 and TRBJ2-2; D not resolved. In germline, CDR1 is MDHEN, CDR2 SYDVKM. The ends were cut back, 3 bases at V and 8 bases at J, with 10 bases in the middle. This CDR3 region has 13 residues. DNA of the CDR3: TGTGCCAGCAGTTTCAGCCGTATTGGGGAGCTGTTTTTT. Amino acids: CASSFSRIGELFF.

This clonotype was seen ten or more times. The chain couples TRBV4-2 to TRBJ1-4; tentatively, D is TRBD1 (6 bases). This CDR3 is built from 12 residues. The V end lost 0 bases, the J end lost 10 bases, and 6 bases lay between the germline ends. Looked up from germline, CDR1 is LGHNA and CDR2 is YNFKEQ. The chain's CDR3 is CASSQDRGKLFF. The CDR3, as DNA: TGTGCCAGCAGCCAAGACAGGGGAAAACTGTTTTTT.

In this sample, this clonotype turned up many times. The J gene is TRBJ2-3, the V gene TRBV4-3, with D possibly matching TRBD1 (6 bases). Trimming shortened V by 0 bases and J by 4 bases, and 8 bases separated the two germline ends. Germline values: CDR1 LGHNA, CDR2 YSLEER. The CDR3 has 14 residues. CDR3 residues: CASSQEQGSDTQYF. The DNA for the CDR3 is TGCGCCAGCAGCCAAGAGCAGGGGTCAGATACGCAGTATTTT.

This chain uses TRBV5-1 with TRBJ1-1; 8 bases align to TRBD1. Looked up from germline, CDR1 is SGHRS and CDR2 is YFSETQ. The CDR3 runs 15 residues. Trimming cost V 1 base and J 3 bases; bases outside gene matches: 5. CDR3 amino acids: CASSLSQGAYTEAFF. CDR3 in DNA: TGCGCCAGCAGCTTGAGTCAGGGGGCCTACACTGAAGCTTTCTTT. The whole variable domain, filled in from reference TRBV5-1 and TRBJ1-1, reads KAGVTQTPRYLIKTRGQQVTLSCSPISGHRSVSWYQQTPGQGLQFLFEYFSETQRNKGNFPGRFSGRQFSNSRSEMNVSTLELGDSALYLCASSLSQGAYTEAFFGQGTRLTVV.

This clonotype was seen ten or more times. The chain has TRBV7-8 and TRBJ2-1, with D perhaps matching TRBD1 (5 bases). The CDR3 is 15 amino acids. Trimming stripped 2 bases from V and 7 bases from J, with 15 bases between. CDR1 and CDR2 (germline): SGHVS, FQNEAQ. CDR3 bases: TGTGCCAGCAGCTTATTCCAGGGCCCCTCGAATGAGCAGTTCTTC. Translating it yields CASSLFQGPSNEQFF.